What follows are 18 T cell receptor beta chains derived from one specimen sequenced in a study of tissue T cells after allogeneic stem cell transplantation. Sequenced by immunoSEQ multiplex PCR; TCRdb stores in-frame clones only, minus some. The sample contains about 20,000 clones, about three quarters of which appear only once. Material for sequencing was spleen. The source is a female BALB/c mouse in good health. The MHC haplotype of this mouse line is H2-d.

Details on this clone: The gene symbols are mouse symbols. The CDR3 end falls 1 residue outside the read, so it is completed with the germline J gene. The V and J genes are TRBV19 and TRBJ1-1, with unresolved D. The V end lost 0 bases, the J end lost 0 bases, and 9 bases lay between the germline ends. The germline gives CDR1 FNHDT, CDR2 SITEND (reference sequence). The CDR3 is 15 residues long. Partial CDR3 DNA: TGTGCCAGCAGTATAGCTCCGGGGACAAACACAGAAGTCTTC. Translation gives CASSIAPGTNTEVF. The entire CDR3 protein is CASSIAPGTNTEVFF.

For this clone: Mouse gene names and germline throughout. The read finishes 1 residue shy of the CDR3 end, and the germline J gene is used to complete it. This chain joins TRBV13-1 and TRBJ2-5, with 13 bases lining up with TRBD2. This CDR3 has 17 residues. Trimming took 1 base from V and 1 from J; bases not matched to a gene: 3. Germline CDR1 NSHNY, CDR2 SYGAGN. The CDR3 bases that were read are TGTGCCAGCAGTGATTCCGGGACTGGGGGGGACCAAGACACCCAGTAC. This encodes CASSDSGTGGDQDTQY. The whole CDR3 sequence is CASSDSGTGGDQDTQYF.

In regard to this clone: Genes and germline are mouse. The CDR3 goes on 1 residue after the read ends, and that part is filled in from the germline J gene. This rearrangement joins TRBV13-2 to TRBJ2-1; TRBD1 matches at 11 bases. This CDR3 is 15 amino acids long. After removal of 2 bases from V and 4 bases from J, the junction contained 2 bases not matched to a gene. Per the germline V gene, CDR1 is NNHNN and CDR2 is SYGAGS (reference sequence). The sequenced part of the CDR3 DNA is TGTGCCAGCGGTGAGGACAGGGGGCTGTATGCTGAGCAGTTC. Translation gives CASGEDRGLYAEQF. The CDR3 in its entirety is CASGEDRGLYAEQFF.

For this clone: Gene names are the mouse ones. The read gets to within 1 residue of the CDR3 end, and the germline J gene fills in the rest. The J gene is TRBJ2-7, the V gene TRBV1; a possible D gene is TRBD1 (5 bases). Germline CDR1 is NSQYPW and CDR2 is LRSPGD (reference sequence). The CDR3 contains 15 residues. Trimming stripped 0 bases from V and 0 bases from J, with 9 bases between. The part of the CDR3 DNA that was read is TGCACCTGCAGTGCAGATCAGGGAAGCTCCTATGAACAGTAC. Translation gives CTCSADQGSSYEQY. The whole CDR3 region reads CTCSADQGSSYEQYF.

Concerning this clone itself: Mouse names are used for the genes. Here the CDR3 reads CASSDLGGDTLYF. CDR3 bases read: TGTGCCAGCAGTGATCTGGGGGGGGACACCTTGTAC. The chain joins TRBV13-1 to TRBJ2-4, with 9 bases fitting TRBD2. Read sequence stops 1 residue before the CDR3 end, and the germline J gene provides the missing end. The V gene end was trimmed by 1 base and the J gene end by 7 bases; junction bases not matched to a gene: 1. Germline CDR1 and CDR2: NSHNY and SYGAGN. The CDR3 runs to 13 residues.

Comments on this clone: The gene names given are mouse names. With the read ending 1 residue before the CDR3 end, the germline J gene is used to fill in that end. The chain links TRBV20 to TRBJ2-3; possible D gene TRBD1, 6 bases. V was cut by 2 bases and J by 1 base, with 10 bases left in between. This CDR3 region has 14 residues. Germline CDR1 reads GFQATS; CDR2 reads STVNSAI. This CDR3 reads CGARPAGGAETLYF. The CDR3 bases that were read are TGTGGTGCTAGGCCCGCAGGGGGTGCAGAAACGCTGTAT.

This clone was observed a few times. The listed genes are named as in mouse. Read sequence stops 1 residue before the CDR3 end, and the germline J gene provides the missing end. The chain is built from TRBV13-2 and TRBJ2-1, with D perhaps TRBD1 or TRBD2 (6 bases each). The CDR3 extends over 15 amino acids. The V gene's germline CDR1 is NNHNN and CDR2 SYGAGS (reference sequence). V dropped 0 bases and J dropped 1 base, with 8 bases sitting between them. The part of the CDR3 DNA that was read is TGTGCCAGCGGTGATGGAGGGGGGAACTATGCTGAGCAGTTC. Translating gives CASGDGGGNYAEQF. The CDR3 in its entirety is CASGDGGGNYAEQFF.

Comments on this clone: Gene names and germline match the mouse. The CDR3 end is not reached by the read, which stops 1 residue before it; the germline J gene fills it in. This chain connects TRBV4 to TRBJ2-5; TRBD1 matches 9 bases. CDR1 is LGHDT and CDR2 is YNNKQL in the germline V gene (reference sequence). V lost 6 bases and J lost 6; bases outside the gene matches: 7. The CDR3 is 14 amino acids. The CDR3 DNA, read in part, is TGTGCCAGCAGTCTCACAGGGGGCAGGGACACCCAGTAC. This sequence encodes CASSLTGGRDTQY. The entire CDR3 protein reads CASSLTGGRDTQYF.

Concerning this clone: Mouse gene names apply. The read finishes 1 residue shy of the CDR3 end, and the germline J gene is used to complete it. The rearrangement links TRBV13-2 to TRBJ1-1; 10 positions match TRBD1. Germline lookup yields CDR1 NNHNN and CDR2 SYGAGS (reference sequence). The CDR3 runs 15 residues. The ends lost 0 bases at V and 4 bases at J; junction bases unmatched: 3. The CDR3 spells CASGDEDRGITEVFF. CDR3 bases read: TGTGCCAGCGGTGATGAGGACAGGGGGATCACAGAAGTCTTC.

Concerning this clone: Mouse gene names apply. The read halts 1 residue ahead of the CDR3 end, with the missing end drawn from the germline J gene. The V and J genes are TRBV19 and TRBJ1-2; TRBD1 agrees at 10 bases. CDR3 size: 15 residues. From germline, CDR1 is FNHDT and CDR2 SITEND (reference sequence). The trim removed 4 bases at V and 0 bases at J, leaving 3 bases unmatched. CDR3 DNA, as far as it was read: TGTGCCAGCAGTCCGGGACAGGGGCCAAACTCCGACTACACC. This encodes CASSPGQGPNSDYT. The whole CDR3 reads CASSPGQGPNSDYTF.

This clone was observed a single time. Each gene name is a mouse one. The CDR3 goes on 1 residue after the read ends, and that part is filled in from the germline J gene. The V call is TRBV1, the J call TRBJ1-4; 7 bases agree with TRBD1. Losses at the gene ends were 0 bases for V and 5 bases for J; bases not matched to a gene: 3. This CDR3 has 15 amino acids. Germline-derived CDR1 and CDR2 are NSQYPW and LRSPGD (reference sequence). Partial CDR3 DNA: TGCACCTGCAGTGCAGACCCGGGACAGAACGAAAGATTATTT. Translating it yields CTCSADPGQNERLF. The whole CDR3 region reads CTCSADPGQNERLFF.

This clone was observed a handful of times. Gene names follow the mouse nomenclature. The read ends 1 residue shy of where the CDR3 ends; the end is completed using the germline J gene. The V gene is TRBV24, the J gene TRBJ2-1, with 9 bases identical to TRBD1. CDR1 KGHTA and CDR2 FRNEEI come from the germline V gene. The CDR3 loop spans 15 amino acids. The V and J ends lost 3 bases and 4 bases, in that order; junction bases with no gene match: 4. Partial CDR3 DNA: TGTGCCAGCAGTCTCTCCGGGACAGGGTATGCTGAGCAGTTC. As protein: CASSLSGTGYAEQF. In full, the CDR3 is CASSLSGTGYAEQFF.

In the case of this clone: Gene names and germline match the mouse. The read comes to an end 1 residue before the CDR3 does, leaving the germline J gene to fill in the end. V usage is TRBV31 and J usage is TRBJ1-4, with 11 bases aligning to TRBD1. The CDR3 totals 14 residues. The germline CDR1 and CDR2 sequences are GKSSPN and SITVG. V shed 2 bases, J shed 4 bases, and the junction held 0 bases outside the gene matches. The DNA read from the CDR3 is TGTGCCTGGAGTGGGACAGGGGGCAACGAAAGATTATTT. It is translated as CAWSGTGGNERLF. The CDR3 in its entirety is CAWSGTGGNERLFF.

In regard to this clone: Mouse names are used for the genes. The DNA ends 1 residue before the CDR3 does, and the rest of the CDR3 is filled in from the germline J gene. The chain couples TRBV4 to TRBJ2-2, with 8 positions matching TRBD2. Germline CDR1 is LGHDT and CDR2 is YNNKQL (reference sequence). The CDR3 loop spans 14 amino acids. V gave up 7 bases and J gave up 1 base; unmatched junction bases: 2. This CDR3 is CASNWGKNTGQLYF. The CDR3 DNA, read in part, is TGTGCCAGCAACTGGGGGAAAAACACCGGGCAGCTCTAC.

A word on this clone: Gene names refer to mouse genes. The CDR3 end is not reached by the read, which stops 1 residue before it; the germline J gene fills it in. This rearrangement joins TRBV2 to TRBJ2-2, with TRBD1 matching over 8 bases. With 6 bases clipped from V and 1 base from J, the junction kept 1 base outside the gene matches. The CDR3 is made up of 14 amino acids. The germline gives CDR1 LGHNA, CDR2 YSYQKL. The chain's CDR3 is CASRQGVNTGQLYF. CDR3 bases read: TGTGCCAGCAGACAGGGGGTAAACACCGGGCAGCTCTAC.

Notes on this clone: The gene names given are mouse names. The read ends 1 residue shy of where the CDR3 ends; the end is completed using the germline J gene. This chain joins TRBV31 and TRBJ2-1; TRBD2 agrees at 8 bases. The CDR3 contains 14 residues. The germline CDR1 and CDR2 sequences are GKSSPN and SITVG. Unmatched junction bases numbered 0, after V lost 1 base and J lost 1 base. The CDR3 loop is CAWSRLGNYAEQFF. The sequenced part of the CDR3 DNA is TGTGCCTGGAGTCGACTGGGGAACTATGCTGAGCAGTTC.

Of note for this clone: The germline and genes are mouse ones. The CDR3 end is not reached by the read, which stops 1 residue before it; the germline J gene fills it in. The V and J genes are TRBV13-3 and TRBJ2-1; D remains unclear. V dropped 1 base and J dropped 0 bases, with 8 bases sitting between them. The CDR3 is 15 residues long. Germline V lookup: CDR1 NNHDY, CDR2 SYVADS. CDR3 bases read: TGTGCCAGCAGTGATACCGGGTATAACTATGCTGAGCAGTTC. Its translation is CASSDTGYNYAEQF. The complete CDR3 sequence is CASSDTGYNYAEQFF.

As to this clone: These gene names are mouse names. CDR3 bases read: TGTGCCAGCAGTCTCGGGACAGGGGAAGACACCCAGTAC. Translating it yields CASSLGTGEDTQY. The whole CDR3 reads CASSLGTGEDTQYF. V usage is TRBV24 and J usage is TRBJ2-5; 10 bases line up with TRBD1. The CDR3 is cut off 1 residue early in the read; its end comes from the germline J gene. CDR3 length: 14 residues. The V segment lost 3 bases and the J segment 4 bases; nucleotides outside the gene matches: 1. The germline V gene encodes CDR1 KGHTA and CDR2 FRNEEI.